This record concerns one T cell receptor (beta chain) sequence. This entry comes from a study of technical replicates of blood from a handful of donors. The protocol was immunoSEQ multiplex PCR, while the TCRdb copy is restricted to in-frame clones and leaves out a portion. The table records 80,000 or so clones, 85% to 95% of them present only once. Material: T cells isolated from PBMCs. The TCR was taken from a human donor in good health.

The CDR3 sequence is CASSSEYSGGSYNEQFF. CDR3 nucleotide sequence: TGTGCCAGCAGCTCCGAGTATTCAGGGGGCTCCTACAATGAGCAGTTCTTC. The V call is TRBV7-8, the J call TRBJ2-1; 7 bases are shared with TRBD1. Germline V CDR1 and CDR2: SGHVS, FQNEAQ. CDR3 length: 17 amino acids. V lost 4 bases and J lost 0; bases outside the gene matches: 9.